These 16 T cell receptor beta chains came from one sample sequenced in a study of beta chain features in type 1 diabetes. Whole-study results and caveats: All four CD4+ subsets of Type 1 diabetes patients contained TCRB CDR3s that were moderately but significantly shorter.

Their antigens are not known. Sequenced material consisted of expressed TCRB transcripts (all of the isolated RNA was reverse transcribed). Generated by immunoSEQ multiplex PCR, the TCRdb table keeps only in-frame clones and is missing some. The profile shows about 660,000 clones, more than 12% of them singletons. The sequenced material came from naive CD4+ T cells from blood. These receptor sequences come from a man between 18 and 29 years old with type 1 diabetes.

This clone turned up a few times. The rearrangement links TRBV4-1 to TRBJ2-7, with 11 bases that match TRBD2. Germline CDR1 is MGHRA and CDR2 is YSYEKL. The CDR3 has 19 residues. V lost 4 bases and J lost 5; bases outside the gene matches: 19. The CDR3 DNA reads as TGCGCCAGCAGCCCCTCCCCCTGGACTAGCGGGCAACCAGGGGACGAGCAGTACTTC. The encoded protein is CASSPSPWTSGQPGDEQYF.

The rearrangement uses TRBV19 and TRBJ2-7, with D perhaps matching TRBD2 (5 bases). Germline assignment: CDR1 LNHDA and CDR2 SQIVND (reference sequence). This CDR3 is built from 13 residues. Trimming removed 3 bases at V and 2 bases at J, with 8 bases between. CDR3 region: CASSMGVPYEQYF. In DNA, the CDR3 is TGTGCCAGTAGTATGGGAGTACCCTACGAGCAGTACTTC.

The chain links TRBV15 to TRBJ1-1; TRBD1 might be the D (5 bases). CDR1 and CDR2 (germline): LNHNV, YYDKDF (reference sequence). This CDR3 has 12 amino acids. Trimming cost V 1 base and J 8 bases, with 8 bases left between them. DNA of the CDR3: TGTGCCACCAGCAGAGGGGCAGGGGAAGCTTTCTTT. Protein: CATSRGAGEAFF.

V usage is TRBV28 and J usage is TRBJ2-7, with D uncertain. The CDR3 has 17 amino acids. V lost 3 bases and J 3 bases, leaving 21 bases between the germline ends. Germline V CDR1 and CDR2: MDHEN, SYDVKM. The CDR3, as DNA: TGTGCCAGCAGTTTGTCCGTAAACCTGGACGGTTTCTACGAGCAGTACTTC. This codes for CASSLSVNLDGFYEQYF. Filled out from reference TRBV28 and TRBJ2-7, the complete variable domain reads DVKVTQSSRYLVKRTGEKVFLECVQDMDHENMFWYRQDPGLGLRLIYFSYDVKMKEKGDIPEGYSVSREKKERFSLILESASTNQTSMYLCASSLSVNLDGFYEQYFGPGTRLTVT.

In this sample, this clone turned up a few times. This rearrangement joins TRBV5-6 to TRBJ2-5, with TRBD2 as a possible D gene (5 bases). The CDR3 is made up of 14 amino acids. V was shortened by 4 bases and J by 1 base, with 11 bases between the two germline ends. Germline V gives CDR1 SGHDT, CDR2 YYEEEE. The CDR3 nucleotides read TGTGCCAGCAGCCAAACGGGAACCCAAGAGACCCAGTACTTC. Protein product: CASSQTGTQETQYF.

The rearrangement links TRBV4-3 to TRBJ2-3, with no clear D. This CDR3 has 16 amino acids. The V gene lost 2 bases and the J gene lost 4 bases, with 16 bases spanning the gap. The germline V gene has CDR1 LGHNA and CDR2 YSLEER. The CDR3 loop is CASSQKEATLPDTQYF. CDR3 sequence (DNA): TGCGCCAGCAGCCAAAAGGAAGCAACCCTCCCAGATACGCAGTATTTT.

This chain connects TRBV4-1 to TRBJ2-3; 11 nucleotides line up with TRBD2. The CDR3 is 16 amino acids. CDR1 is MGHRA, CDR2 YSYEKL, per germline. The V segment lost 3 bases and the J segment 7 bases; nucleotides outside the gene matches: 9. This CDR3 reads CASSHGTSGSGNTQYF. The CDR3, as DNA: TGCGCCAGCAGCCACGGTACTAGCGGGAGTGGTAATACGCAGTATTTT.

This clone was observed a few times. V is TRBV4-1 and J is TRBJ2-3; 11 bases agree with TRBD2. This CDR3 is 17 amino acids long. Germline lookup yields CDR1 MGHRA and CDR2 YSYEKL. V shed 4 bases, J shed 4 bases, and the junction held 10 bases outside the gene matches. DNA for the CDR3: TGCGCCAGCAGCCCCGGACTAGCGGGTTACGTCGCAGATACGCAGTATTTT. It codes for CASSPGLAGYVADTQYF.

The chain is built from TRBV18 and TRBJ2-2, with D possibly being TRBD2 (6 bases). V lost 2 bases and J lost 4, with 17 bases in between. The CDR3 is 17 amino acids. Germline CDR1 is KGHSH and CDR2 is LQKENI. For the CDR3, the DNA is TGTGCCAGCTCACCAATACCGGGGGAGTCCTCCACCGGGGAGCTGTTTTTT. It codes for CASSPIPGESSTGELFF.

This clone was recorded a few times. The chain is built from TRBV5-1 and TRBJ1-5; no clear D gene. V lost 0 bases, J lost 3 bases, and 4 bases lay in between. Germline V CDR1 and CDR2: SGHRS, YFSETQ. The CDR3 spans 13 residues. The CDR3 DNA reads TGCGCCAGCAGCTTGGCCGTCAATCAGCCCCAGCATTTT. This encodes CASSLAVNQPQHF. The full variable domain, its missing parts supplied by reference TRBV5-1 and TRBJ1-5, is KAGVTQTPRYLIKTRGQQVTLSCSPISGHRSVSWYQQTPGQGLQFLFEYFSETQRNKGNFPGRFSGRQFSNSRSEMNVSTLELGDSALYLCASSLAVNQPQHFGDGTRLSIL.

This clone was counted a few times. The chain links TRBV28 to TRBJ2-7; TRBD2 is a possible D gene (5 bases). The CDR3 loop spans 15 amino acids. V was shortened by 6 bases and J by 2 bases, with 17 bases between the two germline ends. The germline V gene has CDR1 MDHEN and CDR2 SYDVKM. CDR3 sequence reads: CASSTPASGTYEQYF. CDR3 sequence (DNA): TGTGCCAGCAGCACCCCGGCCAGCGGAACCTACGAGCAGTACTTC.

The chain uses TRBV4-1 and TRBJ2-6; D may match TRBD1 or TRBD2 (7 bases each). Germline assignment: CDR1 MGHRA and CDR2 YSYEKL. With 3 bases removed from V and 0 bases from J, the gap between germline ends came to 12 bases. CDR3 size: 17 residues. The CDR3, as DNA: TGCGCCAGCAGCCAGGGAGGGGGCTACTCTGGGGCCAACGTCCTGACTTTC. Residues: CASSQGGGYSGANVLTF.

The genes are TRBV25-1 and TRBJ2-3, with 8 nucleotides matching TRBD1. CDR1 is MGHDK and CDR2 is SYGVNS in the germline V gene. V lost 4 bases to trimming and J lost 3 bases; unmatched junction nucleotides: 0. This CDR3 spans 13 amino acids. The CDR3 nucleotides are TGTGCCAGCAGTGGACAGGGGACAGATACGCAGTATTTT. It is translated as CASSGQGTDTQYF.

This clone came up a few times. The CDR3 spells CASRGQANYGYTF. The CDR3 DNA is TGTGCCAGCAGAGGACAGGCTAACTATGGCTACACCTTC. The chain recombines TRBV2 with TRBJ1-2, with 7 bases identical to TRBD1. The V gene end was trimmed by 6 bases and the J gene end by 0 bases; junction bases not matched to a gene: 1. CDR3 size: 13 residues. The germline gives CDR1 SNHLY, CDR2 FYNNEI.

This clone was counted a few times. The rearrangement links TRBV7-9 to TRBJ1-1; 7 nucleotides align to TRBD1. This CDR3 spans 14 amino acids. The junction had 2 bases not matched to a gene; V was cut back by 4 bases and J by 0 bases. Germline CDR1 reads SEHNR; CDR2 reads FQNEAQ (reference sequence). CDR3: CASSWDSLNTEAFF. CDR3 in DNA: TGTGCCAGCAGCTGGGACAGCTTGAACACTGAAGCTTTCTTT.

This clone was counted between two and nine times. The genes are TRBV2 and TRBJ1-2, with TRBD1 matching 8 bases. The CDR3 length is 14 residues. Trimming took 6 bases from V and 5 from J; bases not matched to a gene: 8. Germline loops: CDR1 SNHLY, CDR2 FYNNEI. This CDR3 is CASRPRTGNYGYTF. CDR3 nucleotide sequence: TGTGCCAGCAGACCCCGGACAGGGAATTATGGCTACACCTTC. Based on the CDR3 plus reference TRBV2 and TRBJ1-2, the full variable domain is EPEVTQTPSHQVTQMGQEVILRCVPISNHLYFYWYRQILGQKVEFLVSFYNNEISEKSEIFDDQFSVERPDGSNFTLKIRSTKLEDSAMYFCASRPRTGNYGYTFGSGTRLTVV.